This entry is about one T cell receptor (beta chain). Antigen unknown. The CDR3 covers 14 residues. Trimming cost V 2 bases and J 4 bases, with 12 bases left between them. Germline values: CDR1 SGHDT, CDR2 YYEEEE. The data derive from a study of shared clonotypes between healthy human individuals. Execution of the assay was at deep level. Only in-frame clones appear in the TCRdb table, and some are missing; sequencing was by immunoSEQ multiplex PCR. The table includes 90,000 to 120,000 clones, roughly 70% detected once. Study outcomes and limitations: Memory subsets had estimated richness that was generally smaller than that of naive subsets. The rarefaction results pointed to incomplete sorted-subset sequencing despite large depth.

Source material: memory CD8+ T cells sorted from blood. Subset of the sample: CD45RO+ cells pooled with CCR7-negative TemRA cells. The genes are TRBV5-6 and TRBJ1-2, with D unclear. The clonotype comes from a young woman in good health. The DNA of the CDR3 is TGTGCCAGCAGCTTCCAGCCATCTAGCTATGGCTACACCTTC. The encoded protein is CASSFQPSSYGYTF.